This TCR beta chain was captured in a study of blood T cell repertoires in COVID-19. Method: immunoSEQ multiplex PCR; TCRdb's copy keeps in-frame clones and lacks some. The table shows 100,000 to 150,000 clones, with 75% to 90% occurring only once. CDR3 length: 16 residues. The J segment lost 3 bases and the V segment lost 5 bases, leaving 6 bases of the junction unmatched. From germline, CDR1 is SGHVS and CDR2 FQNEAQ. The sequence came from a man between 50 and 59 years old with active or convalescent COVID-19. The chain has TRBV7-8 and TRBJ2-5, with 13 bases matching TRBD2. The sample consisted of peripheral blood. The CDR3 loop is CASSPFGLAGEETQYF. The CDR3 DNA reads as TGTGCCAGCAGCCCATTCGGACTAGCGGGGGAAGAGACCCAGTACTTC.